A single sample gave rise to the 21 T cell receptor beta chains below, sequenced in a study of blood T cell repertoires in COVID-19. Measured with immunoSEQ multiplex PCR; TCRdb has only the in-frame clones, and not every one. The table includes about 140,000 clones, approximately 80% detected once. The sequenced sample consisted of peripheral blood. These TCRs come from a human donor in a cohort sampled during active COVID-19.

The chain links TRBV6-5 to TRBJ1-2; 8 bases align to TRBD1. V shed 5 bases, J shed 4 bases, and the junction held 6 bases outside the gene matches. The CDR3 has 14 residues. Per germline, CDR1 MNHEY and CDR2 SVGAGI. CDR3 DNA: TGTGCCAGCAGTAGTGGACAGGGCCTCTATGGCTACACCTTC. Amino acid sequence: CASSSGQGLYGYTF.

The chain couples TRBV19 to TRBJ2-1; 8 nucleotides line up with TRBD2. The trim removed 2 bases at V and 7 bases at J, leaving 7 bases unmatched. The CDR3 is 15 residues long. CDR1 LNHDA and CDR2 SQIVND come from the germline V gene (reference sequence). The CDR3 reads CASSITGGMDNEQFF. The CDR3, as DNA: TGTGCCAGTAGTATAACGGGGGGGATGGATAATGAGCAGTTCTTC.

The rearrangement links TRBV4-1 to TRBJ2-7; TRBD1 might be the D (6 bases). V lost 0 bases and J lost 2, with 14 bases in between. The CDR3 loop spans 16 amino acids. CDR1 is MGHRA and CDR2 is YSYEKL in the germline V gene. The CDR3 nucleotides are TGCGCCAGCAGCCAAGATGTGGGGGACAAAACCTACGAGCAGTACTTC. Translating it yields CASSQDVGDKTYEQYF.

The chain employs TRBV5-4 and TRBJ1-4; 8 nucleotides align to TRBD1. V shed 2 bases, J shed 8 bases, and the junction held 8 bases outside the gene matches. Germline V lookup: CDR1 SGHNT, CDR2 YYREEE (reference sequence). The length of the CDR3 is 15 residues. The CDR3 DNA sequence: TGTGCCAGCAGCTTCATCGGACAGGGAAAAGAAAAACTGTTTTTT. Its protein is CASSFIGQGKEKLFF.

This clone was found a few times. The chain combines TRBV5-4 with TRBJ2-7; a weak D match, TRBD2 (6 bases). Germline V lookup: CDR1 SGHNT, CDR2 YYREEE (reference sequence). V was cut by 0 bases and J by 3 bases, with 7 bases left in between. The CDR3 has 13 residues. The CDR3 coding sequence is TGTGCCAGCAGCTTGGCGGGACTCTACGAGCAGTACTTC. This encodes CASSLAGLYEQYF.

This clone appeared a single time. The rearrangement links TRBV5-1 to TRBJ2-5; D might be TRBD2 (7 bases). Germline V CDR1 and CDR2: SGHRS, YFSETQ. The CDR3 totals 14 residues. The V gene lost 4 bases and the J gene lost 4 bases, with 14 bases spanning the gap. The DNA of the CDR3 is TGCGCCAGCAGCGCGGGGGCATCGGGAGAGACCCAGTACTTC. It is translated as CASSAGASGETQYF.

The genes are TRBV6-5 and TRBJ1-2; TRBD1 matches 11 bases. V trimming: 8 bases; J trimming: 7 bases; junction bases outside the gene matches: 3. The length of the CDR3 is 12 residues. CDR1 is MNHEY, CDR2 SVGAGI, per germline. CDR3 DNA: TGTGCCAGCGGACAGGGGGCGAGTGGCTACACCTTC. As protein: CASGQGASGYTF.

This clone was seen a single time. The chain couples TRBV6-5 to TRBJ2-2; TRBD2 matches 8 bases. V gave up 8 bases and J gave up 6 bases; unmatched junction bases: 2. CDR1 and CDR2 (germline): MNHEY, SVGAGI. There are 12 residues in the CDR3. CDR3 region: CASRGGPGELFF. Written as DNA, the CDR3 is TGTGCCAGCCGGGGGGGCCCCGGGGAGCTGTTTTTT.

The V gene is TRBV3-1 (or the pseudogene TRBV3-2), the J gene TRBJ2-3; maybe TRBD2 (6 bases). The CDR3 has 17 amino acids. Trimming left V 1 base short and J 0 bases short, with 14 bases between. CDR1 and CDR2 (germline): LGHDT, YNNKEL (reference sequence). The CDR3 DNA reads as TGTGCCAGCAGCCAAGTTCTCCGGGCGGGGAGCACAGATACGCAGTATTTT. It codes for CASSQVLRAGSTDTQYF.

The chain is built from TRBV30 and TRBJ2-2; 7 bases fit TRBD1. Germline V CDR1 and CDR2: GTSNPN, SVGIG (reference sequence). V dropped 5 bases and J dropped 7; count of bases not matched to a gene: 4. The CDR3 is 12 residues long. The CDR3 nucleotides are TGTGCCTGGCACAGGGGAAGCGGGGAGCTGTTTTTT. This sequence encodes CAWHRGSGELFF.

The chain has TRBV5-6 and TRBJ1-2; D unresolved. Trimming cost V 4 bases and J 7 bases, with 14 bases left between them. The CDR3 covers 13 residues. In germline, CDR1 is SGHDT, CDR2 YYEEEE. The CDR3 loop is CASSVPGEGGYTF. The CDR3 DNA is TGTGCCAGCAGCGTGCCCGGAGAAGGTGGCTACACCTTC.

V is TRBV7-9 and J is TRBJ2-5, with D possibly matching TRBD2 (5 bases). Per the germline V gene, CDR1 is SEHNR and CDR2 is FQNEAQ (reference sequence). The CDR3 consists of 14 residues. V was pared by 5 bases and J by 1 base, with 11 bases between. Here the CDR3 reads CASSLGSFQETQYF. CDR3 DNA sequence: TGTGCCAGCAGCCTTGGGAGTTTCCAAGAGACCCAGTACTTC.

This sequence joins TRBV4-2 and TRBJ2-5, with 8 bases matching TRBD1. CDR1 and CDR2 from the germline V gene are LGHNA and YNFKEQ. The CDR3 spans 15 residues. With 0 bases clipped from V and 5 bases from J, the junction kept 5 bases outside the gene matches. The CDR3 DNA reads as TGTGCCAGCAGCCAAGATTTCAGGGGGCCCGAGACCCAGTACTTC. This codes for CASSQDFRGPETQYF.

This clone was counted only a few times. The chain has TRBV6-2 or TRBV6-3 and TRBJ2-1; TRBD2 agrees at 7 bases. V was pared by 0 bases and J by 2 bases, with 1 base of the junction left unmatched. CDR1 is MNHEY, CDR2 SVGEGT, per germline. The CDR3 is 15 residues long. CDR3 amino acids: CASSYSGGTYNEQFF. The CDR3 coding sequence is TGTGCCAGCAGTTACTCCGGGGGGACCTACAATGAGCAGTTCTTC.

V is TRBV19 and J is TRBJ1-3; 7 bases match TRBD1. Trimming took 7 bases from V and 0 from J; bases not matched to a gene: 6. Germline CDR1 LNHDA, CDR2 SQIVND (reference sequence). This CDR3 has 15 amino acids. CDR3 DNA: TGTGCCAGTACAGCCAGACAGGGCTCTGGAAACACCATATATTTT. This codes for CASTARQGSGNTIYF.

V and J are TRBV11-2 and TRBJ1-1; 8 positions agree with TRBD1. The CDR3 spans 14 residues. CDR1 and CDR2 from the germline V gene are SGHAT and FQNNGV. V was clipped by 5 bases and J by 7 bases; unmatched bases: 9. DNA for the CDR3: TGTGCCAGCAGCCCCGGACAGGGTTATAGTGAAGCTTTCTTT. This gives the protein CASSPGQGYSEAFF. Full variable domain (rest looked up from reference TRBV11-2 and TRBJ1-1): EAGVAQSPRYKIIEKRQSVAFWCNPISGHATLYWYQQILGQGPKLLIQFQNNGVVDDSQLPKDRFSAERLKGVDSTLKIQPAKLEDSAVYLCASSPGQGYSEAFFGQGTRLTVV.

V is TRBV24-1 and J is TRBJ2-3; the match to TRBD2 covers 12 bases. V lost 3 bases, J lost 2 bases, and 5 bases stayed unmatched. The CDR3 loop spans 17 amino acids. The V gene's germline CDR1 is KGHDR and CDR2 SFDVKD. CDR3 loop: CATSDVTSGGHTDTQYF. CDR3 in DNA: TGTGCCACCAGTGATGTGACTAGCGGGGGCCACACAGATACGCAGTATTTT.

This sequence joins TRBV7-8 and TRBJ1-1, with D unclear. V lost 2 bases and J 1 base, leaving 5 bases between the germline ends. The germline V gene encodes CDR1 SGHVS and CDR2 FQNEAQ. CDR3 length: 13 amino acids. This CDR3 reads CASSLPGNTEAFF. CDR3 sequence (DNA): TGTGCCAGCAGCTTACCGGGGAACACTGAAGCTTTCTTT.

V usage is TRBV28 and J usage is TRBJ2-2, with a possible D match to TRBD2 (5 bases). In germline, CDR1 is MDHEN, CDR2 SYDVKM. CDR3 length equals 14 residues. With 10 bases removed from V and 2 bases from J, the gap between germline ends came to 14 bases. CDR3 residues: CATLRAVNTGELFF. The CDR3 bases are TGTGCCACCCTCCGAGCGGTTAACACCGGGGAGCTGTTTTTT. Using reference TRBV28 and TRBJ2-2 for the parts outside the CDR3, the full variable domain is DVKVTQSSRYLVKRTGEKVFLECVQDMDHENMFWYRQDPGLGLRLIYFSYDVKMKEKGDIPEGYSVSREKKERFSLILESASTNQTSMYLCATLRAVNTGELFFGEGSRLTVL.

V gene TRBV5-1 combines with J gene TRBJ2-5; D may be TRBD1 (6 bases). This CDR3 is 17 amino acids long. Germline CDR1 and CDR2: SGHRS and YFSETQ. Between the trimmed V and J ends, which lost 1 base and 5 bases, there was a span of 21 bases. The DNA of the CDR3 is TGCGCCAGCAGCTTGTGGGCCGGGACAATCGGAATTGAGACCCAGTACTTC. Its protein product is CASSLWAGTIGIETQYF.

This sequence joins TRBV3-1 (or the pseudogene TRBV3-2) and TRBJ2-3; TRBD1 agrees at 9 bases. The ends lost 4 bases at V and 4 bases at J; junction bases unmatched: 3. Germline lookup yields CDR1 LGHDT and CDR2 YNNKEL (reference sequence). The CDR3 has 14 residues. CDR3 sequence reads: CASSPGQGADTQYF. The CDR3 DNA is TGTGCCAGCAGCCCGGGACAGGGCGCAGATACGCAGTATTTT.